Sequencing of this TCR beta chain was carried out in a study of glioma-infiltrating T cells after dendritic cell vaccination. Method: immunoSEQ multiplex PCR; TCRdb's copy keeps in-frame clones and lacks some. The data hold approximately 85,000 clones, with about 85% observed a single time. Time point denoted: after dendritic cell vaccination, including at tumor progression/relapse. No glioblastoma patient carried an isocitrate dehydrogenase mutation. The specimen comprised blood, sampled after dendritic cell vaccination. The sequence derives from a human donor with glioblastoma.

In DNA form, the CDR3 reads TGTGCCTGGAGTGGTGGGCCACCGGGACTAGTCAGTGAGACCCAGTACTTC. It specifies CAWSGGPPGLVSETQYF. This sequence joins TRBV30 and TRBJ2-5; 8 bases line up with TRBD2. The V gene end was trimmed by 1 base and the J gene end by 5 bases; junction bases not matched to a gene: 15. Germline assignment: CDR1 GTSNPN and CDR2 SVGIG (reference sequence). This CDR3 contains 17 residues.